This TCR beta chain originates from a study of read filtering for tumor transcriptome and immune sequencing. The wider study: R-ISS stage counts were under ten for I, around 17 for II, six or seven for III. Per sample, TCR-region reads ranged about 4.05 to 10.27 million by IR-seq, roughly 75 to 1,400 by RNA-seq.

In this sample, this clonotype turned up many times. The CDR3 length is 14 residues. V gave up 2 bases and J gave up 4 bases; unmatched junction bases: 1. CDR1 SGHRS and CDR2 YFSETQ come from the germline V gene. From about 400 ng of RNA, a library with molecular barcoded alpha/delta and beta/gamma adaptors was made. TCRdb re-called the reads with MiXCR, one entry per CDR3 protein. The table includes some 50,000 distinct CDR3 sequences, approximately 19% detected once. The sequence came from a donor at least 40 years old with multiple myeloma. The rearrangement uses TRBV5-1 and TRBJ2-4; 9 bases are shared with TRBD1. What was sequenced was a population of CD138-negative cells sorted from bone marrow. The CDR3 protein is CASSFGQGKNIQYF. DNA for the CDR3: TGCGCCAGCAGCTTTGGACAGGGGAAAAACATTCAGTACTTC.